Below are 11 T cell receptor beta chains sequenced from a single sample in a study of regulatory T cells in long-lasting Graves disease. CDR3-region Arm-PCR and iRepertoire HTBI primers produced the TCR beta libraries. TCRdb re-derived calls from the multiplex PCR reads in MiXCR, one entry per CDR3 protein. Here the sample spans 350,000 to 550,000 distinct CDR3 sequences, roughly 15% being singletons. The sample's time point: newly diagnosed GD, antithyroid drugs for less than 3 months. The TCR library was made from RNA that had been extracted from PBMCs in TRIzol. Separately, the same data were catalogued under a study of T cells in Graves' hyperthyroidism and ophthalmopathy.

The specimen was peripheral blood mononuclear cells (PBMCs), collected at new diagnosis, from a patient treated with antithyroid drugs. The receptors were gathered from a woman between 45 and 60 years old with Graves disease.

This clonotype was counted only a few times. The chain links TRBV20-1 to TRBJ2-3; 7 nucleotides align to TRBD1. The CDR3 is 15 residues long. Per germline, CDR1 DFQATT and CDR2 SNEGSKA (reference sequence). Trimming at V came to 5 bases and at J to 5 bases, leaving 13 bases not matched to a gene. The CDR3 DNA follows: TGCAGTGCTCCAATAAGCACAGGGGAGAAAGATACGCAGTATTTT. Translation gives CSAPISTGEKDTQYF.

On this clonotype: Given a much more abundant clone one base away, this may be a read error. V gene TRBV6-1 combines with J gene TRBJ2-2, with D perhaps given as TRBD1 or TRBD2 (5 bases each). This CDR3 has 13 residues. The germline CDR1 and CDR2 sequences are MNHNS and SASEGT. CDR3 residues: CVSREQRVGELFF. Written as DNA, the CDR3 is TGTGTCAGCAGGGAACAGAGGGTCGGGGAGCTGTTTTTT.

This clonotype has a count of ten or more. The V gene is TRBV2, the J gene TRBJ1-4; no definite D call. Per germline, CDR1 SNHLY and CDR2 FYNNEI. Trimming took off 4 bases at V and 6 bases at J, with 9 bases between the two ends. The CDR3 is 13 residues long. The CDR3: CASSGQSYEKLFF. Here the CDR3 DNA reads TGTGCCAGCAGTGGTCAGAGCTATGAAAAACTGTTTTTT.

The table lists this clonotype with a few counts. The chain carries TRBV7-2 and TRBJ2-7; D is unresolved. Between the trimmed V and J ends, which lost 3 bases and 2 bases, there was a span of 11 bases. Looked up from germline, CDR1 is SGHTA and CDR2 is FQGNSA. The CDR3 has 14 amino acids. As DNA, the CDR3 is TGTGCCAGCAGCTTTAGCTGGCCCACCTACGAGCAGTACTTC. Its translation is CASSFSWPTYEQYF.

This CDR3 reads CASSKLAVPGQETQYF. CDR3 DNA sequence: TGTGCCAGCAGTAAGCTAGCGGTACCGGGCCAAGAGACCCAGTACTTC. The chain recombines TRBV6-1 with TRBJ2-5; 7 bases are a match to TRBD2. The CDR3 is 16 amino acids. The V segment lost 5 bases and the J segment 1 base; nucleotides outside the gene matches: 10. Germline-derived CDR1 and CDR2 are MNHNS and SASEGT.

This clonotype has ten or more counts. V usage is TRBV3-1 and J usage is TRBJ2-3, with a possible D match to TRBD2 (6 bases). The CDR3 loop spans 14 amino acids. V gave up 3 bases and J gave up 4 bases, with 11 bases separating them. Germline values: CDR1 LGHDT, CDR2 YNNKEL (reference sequence). For the CDR3, the DNA is TGTGCCAGCAGCCAGAGCGGGTTTGCAGATACGCAGTATTTT. This translates into CASSQSGFADTQYF.

This clonotype was found a few times. V usage is TRBV28 and J usage is TRBJ2-4; perhaps TRBD1 as D (5 bases). V dropped 8 bases and J dropped 3 bases, with 11 bases sitting between them. The CDR3 sequence is 13 residues long. Per the germline V gene, CDR1 is MDHEN and CDR2 is SYDVKM. The CDR3 sequence: CASGTGYKNIQYF. The CDR3, as DNA: TGTGCCAGCGGCACAGGTTACAAAAACATTCAGTACTTC.

For this clonotype: The germline gene is not matched at one end of the junction; a read error may be the cause. The J gene is TRBJ2-2, the V gene TRBV10-2; D is perhaps TRBD2 (5 bases). The CDR3 sequence is 14 residues long. Per the germline V gene, CDR1 is WSHSY and CDR2 is SAAADI. CDR3: CASSYRDWTGELFF. The CDR3 nucleotides read TGTGCCAGCAGTTACCGGGATTGGACCGGGGAGCTGTTTTTT.

The table lists this clonotype with many counts. The CDR3 loop is CAWGGAGAWNEQFF. CDR3 nucleotides: TGTGCCTGGGGGGGGGCGGGAGCATGGAATGAGCAGTTCTTC. The chain employs TRBV30 and TRBJ2-1; TRBD2 is a possible D gene (7 bases). The V gene's germline CDR1 is GTSNPN and CDR2 SVGIG (reference sequence). The CDR3 has 14 residues. Trimming took 5 bases from V and 7 from J, leaving 18 bases between them.

DNA for the CDR3: TGTGCCAGCAGCCAACCCTCGAGGGGAGGGCGGTACGAGCAGTACTTC. Translation: CASSQPSRGGRYEQYF. The chain employs TRBV3-1 and TRBJ2-7, with 7 bases fitting TRBD2. The V gene end was trimmed by 2 bases and the J gene end by 4 bases; junction bases not matched to a gene: 11. The CDR3 covers 16 residues. Germline-derived CDR1 and CDR2 are LGHDT and YNNKEL (reference sequence).

This chain links TRBV4-1 with TRBJ1-2; unclear D gene. V was clipped by 0 bases and J by 8 bases, with 13 bases between them. Germline V lookup: CDR1 MGHRA, CDR2 YSYEKL. This CDR3 comprises 14 residues. The CDR3 DNA reads as TGCGCCAGCAGCCAAGAACACGGAAATTGGGGCTACACCTTC. This gives the protein CASSQEHGNWGYTF.